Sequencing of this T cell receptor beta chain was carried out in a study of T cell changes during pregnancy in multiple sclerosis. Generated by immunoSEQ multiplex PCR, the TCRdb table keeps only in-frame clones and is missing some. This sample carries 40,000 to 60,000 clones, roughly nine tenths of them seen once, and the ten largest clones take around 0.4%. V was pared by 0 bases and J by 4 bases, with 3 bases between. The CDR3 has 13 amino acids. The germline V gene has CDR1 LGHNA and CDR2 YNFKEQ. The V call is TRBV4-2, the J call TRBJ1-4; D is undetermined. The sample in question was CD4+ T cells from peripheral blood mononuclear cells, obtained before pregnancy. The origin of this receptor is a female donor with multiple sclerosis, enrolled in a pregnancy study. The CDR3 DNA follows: TGTGCCAGCAGCCAAGATCTTAATGAAAAACTGTTTTTT. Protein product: CASSQDLNEKLFF.